This T cell receptor (beta chain) was captured in a study of human T cells and chemical hapten exposure. TCRdb independently ran MiXCR on the RACE reads; one entry per CDR3 protein. The table records 70,000 to 95,000 distinct CDR3 sequences, around 9.3% of them present only once. Germline assignment: CDR1 DFQATT and CDR2 SNEGSKA (reference sequence). V dropped 3 bases and J dropped 3; count of bases not matched to a gene: 8. This CDR3 is 15 amino acids long. As to time point: healthy volunteer bleed at 6 weeks. Extraction yielded total RNA from whole blood (unfractionated). This receptor was identified in a female donor in good health. Some clones in this sample may be carry-over from other donors' samples. Sequencing input: whole blood. The chain recombines TRBV20-1 with TRBJ1-2, with 9 nucleotides matching TRBD1. The DNA of the CDR3 is TGCAGTGCTAGGGGTGGGACAGGGATTTACTATGGCTACACCTTC. Protein product: CSARGGTGIYYGYTF.